The rows below give T cell receptor beta chains drawn from one sample of a study of OX40 agonist ivuxolimab in advanced cancers. The repertoire was sequenced with immunoSEQ multiplex PCR; TCRdb's copy has only in-frame clones and lacks some. There are about 71,000 clones in the sample; 85% to 95% occur only once, and around 16% lies in the top ten. This sample comprised CD4+ or CD8+ T cells sorted from blood, obtained in a trial of the OX40 agonist ivuxolimab. The receptors stem from an adult with an advanced solid tumor such as melanoma, head and neck, liver or kidney cancer. The CDR3 runs from the conserved cysteine through the conserved F or W. The D gene is left open where the match is weak. The size of a clone is reported for some rows only, either as once, few or many, or as a class for expanded clones.

v_call,j_call,clone_size,d_call,cdr3_nt,cdr3_aa
TRBV19,TRBJ1-1,NA,TRBD1,TGTGCCAGTAGCAGAAGGGACAGGTGGATGGCTGAAGCTTTCTTT,CASSRRDRWMAEAFF
TRBV6-5,TRBJ1-1,NA,NA,TGTGCCAGCAGTTACGACATATACACTGAAGCTTTCTTT,CASSYDIYTEAFF
TRBV2,TRBJ1-4,NA,TRBD1,TGTGCCAGCAGCATCGGGGACAGTAATGAAAAACTGTTTTTT,CASSIGDSNEKLFF
TRBV6-5,TRBJ1-1,NA,TRBD1,TGTGCCAGCAGTCGCCTGGGACAGGGGGTCACTGAAGCTTTCTTT,CASSRLGQGVTEAFF
TRBV19,TRBJ2-7,NA,TRBD1,TGTGCCAGTAGCCCGACAGGGGGCCCCTACGAGCAGTACTTC,CASSPTGGPYEQYF
TRBV10-3,TRBJ1-2,NA,TRBD1,TGTGCCATCAGTGAACACGGGTGGGGACAGGGGAACTATGGCTACACCTTC,CAISEHGWGQGNYGYTF
TRBV27,TRBJ2-2,NA,NA,TGTGCCAGCAGCCCGGTGCGTGGGACCGGGGAGCTGTTTTTT,CASSPVRGTGELFF
TRBV20-1,TRBJ2-7,NA,NA,TGCAGTGCCGAGAGGGGGTACGAGCAGTACTTC,CSAERGYEQYF
TRBV28,TRBJ1-2,NA,NA,TGTGCCAGCAGCCTAGACAGCCCCGCTAAGGATGGCTACACCTTC,CASSLDSPAKDGYTF
TRBV9,TRBJ2-5,NA,NA,TGTGCCAGCAGCGTAGGGGGACTGGGCGACGGGCAGTACTTC,CASSVGGLGDGQYF
TRBV7-6,TRBJ1-1,NA,TRBD1,TGTGCCAGCAGCTCCGGACAGGGGCGTGAAGCTTTCTTT,CASSSGQGREAFF
TRBV7-9,TRBJ2-5,few,NA,TGTGCCAGCAGCCCATCATCAGGGGGGGAGACCCAGTACTTC,CASSPSSGGETQYF
TRBV27,TRBJ1-1,NA,NA,TGTGCCAGCACCCAGGGATGGGGTTTAGGGAACACTGAAGCTTTCTTT,CASTQGWGLGNTEAFF
TRBV6-6,TRBJ2-5,NA,NA,TGTGCCAGCAGTGTAAATGGCCAAGAGACCCAGTACTTC,CASSVNGQETQYF
TRBV12-5,TRBJ2-7,NA,TRBD2,TGTGCTAGTGGTTTGGTACTCCGGGGGGACCCTATATACTACGAGCAGTACTTC,CASGLVLRGDPIYYEQYF
TRBV7-6,TRBJ1-1,NA,TRBD1,TGTGCCAGCAGCTTAGCCGGGACAGATTTCACTGAAGCTTTCTTT,CASSLAGTDFTEAFF
TRBV4-1,TRBJ2-7,NA,TRBD1,TGCGCCAGCAGCCAAGATCCAGGGGGTATGTACGAGCAGTACTTC,CASSQDPGGMYEQYF
TRBV28,TRBJ2-7,NA,TRBD1,TGTGCCAGCAGTCCCCGCGGGACAGGGTACTACGAGCAGTACTTC,CASSPRGTGYYEQYF
TRBV5-4,TRBJ2-1,NA,TRBD2,TGTGCCAGCAGCTTGGTCGCGGGAGGGCTTACTGATGAGCAGTTCTTC,CASSLVAGGLTDEQFF
TRBV9,TRBJ1-2,NA,NA,TGTGCCAGCAGCGTAGAAGGGGTATCGCGTGGCTACACCTTC,CASSVEGVSRGYTF
TRBV28,TRBJ1-1,NA,TRBD1,TGTGCCAGCAGGTCGAGAGTAGACAGGGGTAACACTGAAGCTTTCTTT,CASRSRVDRGNTEAFF
TRBV9,TRBJ1-4,NA,TRBD1,TGTGCCAGCAGCGTAGATGGACAGGCTAATGAAAAACTGTTTTTT,CASSVDGQANEKLFF
TRBV4-3,TRBJ1-2,NA,NA,TGCGCCAGCAGCCAAGATGGAGGGGGGTTGTCGGATACCCTGGGCTACACCTTC,CASSQDGGGLSDTLGYTF
TRBV9,TRBJ2-7,NA,NA,TGTGCCAGCAGCGTAGCGTATAATACCTACGAGCAGTACTTC,CASSVAYNTYEQYF
TRBV10-2,TRBJ1-1,few,TRBD1,TGCGCCAGCTCTCGGACAGGGTTGAACACTGAAGCTTTCTTT,CASSRTGLNTEAFF
TRBV27,TRBJ1-2,NA,NA,TGTGCCAGCAGCTCTTCTAACTATGGCTACACCTTC,CASSSSNYGYTF
TRBV7-9,TRBJ1-1,NA,NA,TGTGCCAGCAGCTTAATTCGTCTAGGGGATCCTGAAGCTTTCTTT,CASSLIRLGDPEAFF
TRBV13,TRBJ1-1,few,TRBD1,TGTGCCAGCAGCTTACGACAGGGGGCTATGAACACTGAAGCTTTCTTT,CASSLRQGAMNTEAFF
TRBV4-3,TRBJ2-3,NA,NA,TGCGCCAGCAGCCAAGGGGCAGGGGTGGACACAGATACGCAGTATTTT,CASSQGAGVDTDTQYF
TRBV11-2,TRBJ2-7,NA,NA,TGTGCCAGCAGCTATGGGGGGTGGGAGCAGTACTTC,CASSYGGWEQYF
TRBV7-3,TRBJ2-7,NA,NA,TGTGCCAGCAGCTTAAAATGGTATCCTTTCTACGAGCAGTACTTC,CASSLKWYPFYEQYF
TRBV7-8,TRBJ2-3,NA,TRBD2,TGTGCCAGCAGCCCCGGGACTAGCGGCACAGATACGCAGTATTTT,CASSPGTSGTDTQYF
TRBV7-3,TRBJ2-1,NA,NA,TGTGCCAGCAGCGAATCTAGTTACAATGAGCAGTTCTTC,CASSESSYNEQFF
TRBV13,TRBJ2-1,NA,TRBD2,TGTGCCAGCAGCCAGACTAGCGGTCTGTGGCATGAGCAGTTCTTC,CASSQTSGLWHEQFF
TRBV4-3,TRBJ1-1,NA,NA,TGCGCCAGCAGCCAAGAAGGGGACGGGGGCACTGAAGCTTTCTTT,CASSQEGDGGTEAFF
TRBV7-6,TRBJ1-5,NA,NA,TGTGCCAGCAGCCCCAGGGTCGGTGACAATCAGCCCCAGCATTTT,CASSPRVGDNQPQHF
TRBV15,TRBJ1-1,NA,NA,TGTGCCACCAGCAGAGATAGGTGGCAGGGTCTTAATGAAGCTTTCTTT,CATSRDRWQGLNEAFF
TRBV4-1,TRBJ2-1,NA,TRBD2,TGCGCCAGCAGCCAAGACCTACTTGGACTAGCGGGAAGGAATGAGCAGTTCTTC,CASSQDLLGLAGRNEQFF
TRBV6-6,TRBJ2-7,NA,NA,TGTGCCAGCAGTTACTCCGGGAGCTCCTACGAGCAGTACTTC,CASSYSGSSYEQYF
TRBV11-2,TRBJ1-3,NA,TRBD1,TGTGCCAGCAGCTTAGATCGTTGGGACAGGGACACCATATATTTT,CASSLDRWDRDTIYF
TRBV7-2,TRBJ1-3,NA,NA,TGTGCCAGCAGCTCGGGCCCCAGCTCTGGAAACACCATATATTTT,CASSSGPSSGNTIYF
TRBV7-6,TRBJ2-5,NA,NA,TGTGCCAGCAGCTTAGCCCCCCGAGAGACCCAGTACTTC,CASSLAPRETQYF
TRBV27,TRBJ1-5,NA,TRBD1,TGTGCCAGCAGTTATACAGGGGGCCCCAGTCAGCCCCAGCATTTT,CASSYTGGPSQPQHF
TRBV27,TRBJ2-1,NA,NA,TGTGCCAGCAGTCCGACTAGTTCCCCCTACAATGAGCAGTTCTTC,CASSPTSSPYNEQFF
TRBV4-3,TRBJ1-1,NA,NA,TGCGCCAGCTCGACCGGTACTGAAGCTTTCTTT,CASSTGTEAFF
TRBV27,TRBJ2-7,NA,TRBD1,TGTGCCAGCAGTCCCCAGGGCAGGGGGTTCTACGAGCAGTACTTC,CASSPQGRGFYEQYF
TRBV5-1,TRBJ2-3,NA,TRBD2,TGCGCCAGCAGACTAGCGGGGGGACCAGATACGCAGTATTTT,CASRLAGGPDTQYF
TRBV27,TRBJ2-7,once,NA,TGTGCCAGCTCCTCAGGGTACGAGCAGTACTTC,CASSSGYEQYF
TRBV28,TRBJ2-5,NA,TRBD1,TGTGCCAGCAGTCCAGACAGGGGGTCCCAAGAGACCCAGTACTTC,CASSPDRGSQETQYF